This TCR beta chain was recovered during a study of blood T cell repertoires in COVID-19. This CDR3 spans 16 amino acids. Per germline, CDR1 MNHEY and CDR2 SVGAGI. The germline V and J ends were trimmed by 4 bases and 0 bases, with 13 bases remaining between them. Profiling relied on immunoSEQ multiplex PCR, and the TCRdb table lists in-frame clones only, not all of them. The table shows 250,000 to 350,000 clones, with roughly 90% occurring only once. Recruits, aged about 18 to 95 years, lived in 20 to 30 US areas. This chain links TRBV6-5 with TRBJ1-3, with a weak D call TRBD1 (6 bases). The source of this sequence is a young woman who had recovered from COVID-19. Sequencing input: PBMCs or T cells enriched from blood (not recorded which). CDR3 DNA sequence: TGTGCCAGCAGTTCCATCAGGACAGTCTCTGGAAACACCATATATTTT. Translating gives CASSSIRTVSGNTIYF.